This section outlines one TCR beta chain sequence together with its context. The V segment lost 7 bases and the J segment 7 bases; nucleotides outside the gene matches: 7. The CDR3 totals 13 residues. CDR1 and CDR2 from the germline V gene are MNHNS and SASEGT. This record comes from a study of technical replicates of blood from a handful of donors. Only in-frame clones appear in the TCRdb table, and some are missing; sequencing was by immunoSEQ multiplex PCR. Seen here are 91,000 or so clones, roughly 96% observed once, and the top ten hold roughly 0.21%. This clonotype was obtained from a human donor in good health. Sequencing was done on a sample of T cells isolated from PBMCs. The genes are TRBV6-1 and TRBJ1-2; 9 bases map to TRBD1. In DNA form, the CDR3 reads TGTGCCAGCAACCCGGGACAGGGAAGTGGCTACACCTTC. Encoded protein: CASNPGQGSGYTF.